The next 26 T cell receptor beta chains were all read from a single sample in a study of Graves' ophthalmopathy and Graves' hyperthyroidism. TCR beta CDR3 regions were amplified from RNA transcripts. Second-round multiplex PCR followed a first-round RT-PCR using HTBI primers. A single record per CDR3 protein comes from TCRdb applying MiXCR to the multiplex PCR reads. This table has 500,000 to 600,000 distinct CDR3 sequences, roughly 39% appearing once. Sequencing was performed on peripheral blood or thyroid tissue (not recorded which). The source is an adult man with Graves' hyperthyroidism.

There are a few counts of this clonotype. This chain joins TRBV6-6 and TRBJ1-2; TRBD1 matches 7 bases. Germline trimming cut 2 bases from V and 8 bases from J; bases unmatched to any gene: 5. There are 13 residues in the CDR3. CDR1 MNHNY and CDR2 SVGAGI come from the germline V gene (reference sequence). CDR3 nucleotides: TGTGCCAGCAGTTACCACAGGGGAGAAGGCTACACCTTC. Translation gives CASSYHRGEGYTF.

This clonotype occurred once. The V gene is TRBV6-1, the J gene TRBJ2-5; TRBD1 might be the D (6 bases). This CDR3 has 15 amino acids. The V gene lost 6 bases and the J gene lost 7 bases, with 21 bases spanning the gap. The V gene's germline CDR1 is MNHNS and CDR2 SASEGT. The CDR3, as DNA: TGTGCCAGCAGCCGGAGAGGACAGTCGCGCGGGACCCAGTACTTC. Protein: CASSRRGQSRGTQYF.

This clonotype was picked up one time. The chain links TRBV15 to TRBJ2-7; 8 nucleotides agree with TRBD1. Germline CDR1 is LNHNV and CDR2 is YYDKDF (reference sequence). This CDR3 region has 16 residues. J lost 3 bases, V lost 3 bases, and 10 bases had no gene match. CDR3 sequence (DNA): TGTGCCACCAGCAGCTTTACAGGGGGAAAGGGCTACGAGCAGTACTTC. Its protein product is CATSSFTGGKGYEQYF.

This clonotype has just one count. This may come from a read error, since a much larger clone is one base off. The chain combines TRBV9 with TRBJ1-2; no clear D gene. This CDR3 spans 13 amino acids. Trimming pared 3 bases from V and 5 bases from J, leaving 11 bases between. Germline V gene sequence: CDR1 SGDLS, CDR2 YYNGEE. The CDR3 DNA reads as TGTGCCAGCAGCGGGAAGGTCTATTATGGCTACACCTTC. It yields the protein CASSGKVYYGYTF.

Ten or more counts support this clonotype. The rearrangement joins TRBV7-2 to TRBJ2-2; 14 positions match TRBD2. The CDR3 loop spans 17 amino acids. Germline V gene sequence: CDR1 SGHTA, CDR2 FQGNSA. V was clipped by 5 bases and J by 1 base; unmatched bases: 3. The CDR3 protein is CASSLGTSGRNTGELFF. The CDR3 nucleotides are TGTGCCAGCAGCCTCGGGACTAGCGGGAGGAACACCGGGGAGCTGTTTTTT. The full variable domain, in which reference TRBV7-2 and TRBJ2-2 provide the parts outside the CDR3, is GAGVSQSPSNKVTEKGKDVELRCDPISGHTALYWYRQSLGQGLEFLIYFQGNSAPDKSGLPSDRFSAERTGGSVSTLTIQRTQQEDSAVYLCASSLGTSGRNTGELFFGEGSRLTVL.

This clonotype was seen at least ten times. The chain carries TRBV24-1 and TRBJ1-2; 11 bases line up with TRBD1. The germline V gene encodes CDR1 KGHDR and CDR2 SFDVKD. V lost 3 bases, J lost 4 bases, and 18 bases stayed unmatched. The CDR3 totals 20 residues. DNA of the CDR3: TGTGCCACCAGTGATCCTAAACCTGGGACAGGGGGAAATGGCGGCTATGGCTACACCTTC. Its protein product is CATSDPKPGTGGNGGYGYTF.

A few counts support this clonotype. The chain joins TRBV18 to TRBJ2-7; 8 bases map to TRBD1. Looked up from germline, CDR1 is KGHSH and CDR2 is LQKENI. This CDR3 is 14 amino acids long. Trimming at V came to 3 bases and at J to 6 bases, leaving 7 bases not matched to a gene. CDR3 sequence reads: CASSPRTGQGEQYF. In DNA form, the CDR3 reads TGTGCCAGCTCACCCAGGACAGGGCAGGGCGAGCAGTACTTC.

V gene TRBV3-1 combines with J gene TRBJ2-5, with D perhaps matching TRBD2 (5 bases). V was shortened by 3 bases and J by 1 base, with 15 bases between the two germline ends. The CDR3 covers 16 residues. Germline lookup yields CDR1 LGHDT and CDR2 YNNKEL (reference sequence). The CDR3 reads CASSHSSAGLQETQYF. The CDR3 DNA reads as TGTGCCAGCAGCCATAGTAGCGCGGGTCTCCAAGAGACCCAGTACTTC.

The rearrangement joins TRBV29-1 to TRBJ2-3; the match to TRBD1 covers 8 bases. The CDR3 has 14 residues. Germline V gene data show CDR1 as SQVTM and CDR2 as ANQGSEA. V shed 6 bases, J shed 1 base, and the junction held 6 bases outside the gene matches. DNA of the CDR3: TGCAGCGTGACCGGACAGGGCCGCACAGATACGCAGTATTTT. As protein: CSVTGQGRTDTQYF.

This clonotype was seen a single time. The gene calls are TRBV7-8 and TRBJ1-2; TRBD1 agrees at 7 bases. Unmatched junction bases numbered 15, after V lost 5 bases and J lost 12 bases. This CDR3 spans 14 amino acids. Germline values: CDR1 SGHVS, CDR2 FQNEAQ. For the CDR3, the DNA is TGTGCCAGCAGCGCAGGGGGGGCGAACTCTGGAAACACCTTC. Its protein product is CASSAGGANSGNTF.

This clonotype has ten or more counts. V and J are TRBV6-5 and TRBJ2-7, with D perhaps TRBD2 (5 bases). The CDR3 loop spans 14 amino acids. Looked up from germline, CDR1 is MNHEY and CDR2 is SVGAGI. The V end lost 4 bases, the J end lost 6 bases, and 16 bases lay between the germline ends. Written as DNA, the CDR3 is TGTGCCAGCAGTTCTCGCCCAGGACTTCTCGAGCAGTACTTC. Residues: CASSSRPGLLEQYF.

This clonotype was counted a single time. The gene calls are TRBV7-2 and TRBJ2-2; D is uncertain. Per germline, CDR1 SGHTA and CDR2 FQGNSA. V shed 1 base and J shed 6 bases, with 9 bases lying between them. The CDR3 loop spans 14 amino acids. CDR3 bases: TGTGCCAGCAGCTTAGAACCAGTACCCGGGGAGCTGTTTTTT. It is translated as CASSLEPVPGELFF.

This clonotype was seen ten or more times. The rearrangement joins TRBV6-5 to TRBJ1-5; D unclear. CDR1 is MNHEY and CDR2 is SVGAGI in the germline V gene. CDR3 size: 13 residues. The V gene lost 2 bases and the J gene lost 2 bases, with 4 bases spanning the gap. The CDR3 DNA sequence: TGTGCCAGCAGTTACGTCGGCAATCAGCCCCAGCATTTT. As protein: CASSYVGNQPQHF.

This clonotype showed up just a few times. V gene TRBV24-1 combines with J gene TRBJ2-1; TRBD1 matches 9 bases. After removal of 5 bases from V and 7 bases from J, the junction contained 8 bases not matched to a gene. The CDR3 consists of 15 residues. Germline CDR1 reads KGHDR; CDR2 reads SFDVKD. CDR3 loop: CATSGLQGARNEQFF. The CDR3 DNA reads as TGTGCCACCAGTGGCCTACAGGGGGCGAGGAATGAGCAGTTCTTC.

Turning to this clonotype: Possible read error: a much larger clone is one base away. The rearrangement joins TRBV5-1 to TRBJ2-7; D is possibly TRBD1 (5 bases). CDR3 length: 16 residues. Trimming took 4 bases from V and 0 from J, leaving 17 bases between them. Germline V lookup: CDR1 SGHRS, CDR2 YFSETQ. In DNA, the CDR3 is TGCGCCAGCAGCCAAGACAGTTCAACTAACTCCTACGAGCAGTACTTC. This translates into CASSQDSSTNSYEQYF.

V is TRBV20-1 and J is TRBJ2-7; D may match TRBD1 or TRBD2 (6 bases each). V was clipped by 1 base and J by 2 bases, with 15 bases between them. Germline V CDR1 and CDR2: DFQATT, SNEGSKA (reference sequence). This CDR3 region has 15 residues. CDR3 DNA: TGCAGTGCTAGAGGGGGAAGGGGGGCCGCCTACGAGCAGTACTTC. Protein: CSARGGRGAAYEQYF.

Ten or more counts support this clonotype. The genes are TRBV6-5 and TRBJ2-5; 12 bases are a match to TRBD1. Per the germline V gene, CDR1 is MNHEY and CDR2 is SVGAGI. CDR3 size: 15 residues. V lost 6 bases and J lost 4; bases outside the gene matches: 6. CDR3 region: CASSGDRGHVETQYF. CDR3 nucleotide sequence: TGTGCCAGCAGCGGGGACAGGGGGCATGTAGAGACCCAGTACTTC.

This rearrangement joins TRBV2 to TRBJ2-2, with D unclear. Germline V gene sequence: CDR1 SNHLY, CDR2 FYNNEI. CDR3 length: 15 residues. V lost 7 bases and J lost 0, with 12 bases in between. The CDR3 DNA is TGTGCCAGCACTAGAGAGAACCCGAACACCGGGGAGCTGTTTTTT. It is translated as CASTRENPNTGELFF.

V is TRBV2 and J is TRBJ2-2; D ambiguous. The V and J ends lost 6 bases and 8 bases respectively, with 16 bases between them. Germline CDR1 and CDR2: SNHLY and FYNNEI. The CDR3 loop spans 14 amino acids. The CDR3 sequence is CASSHDLTPGELFF. CDR3 nucleotide sequence: TGTGCCAGCAGCCATGATCTAACACCGGGGGAGCTGTTTTTT.

This clonotype appeared many times. The chain has TRBV2 and TRBJ2-2, with D uncertain. The length of the CDR3 is 16 residues. The V gene lost 8 bases and the J gene lost 4 bases, with 20 bases spanning the gap. CDR1 is SNHLY, CDR2 FYNNEI, per germline. The CDR3 sequence: CASVFNRVSSTGELFF. CDR3 DNA: TGTGCCAGCGTATTTAATAGGGTTAGCAGCACCGGGGAGCTGTTTTTT.

V gene TRBV7-8 combines with J gene TRBJ2-2, with 7 positions matching TRBD2. J gave up 6 bases and V 7 bases, and 8 bases lay outside the gene matches. The CDR3 covers 14 residues. CDR1 and CDR2 (germline): SGHVS, FQNEAQ. The CDR3 DNA sequence: TGTGCCAGCACCCAGGGTGGGGGGGCCGGGGAGCTGTTTTTT. This codes for CASTQGGGAGELFF.

This clonotype has at least ten counts. This chain joins TRBV5-1 and TRBJ2-2; 7 positions match TRBD2. Looked up from germline, CDR1 is SGHRS and CDR2 is YFSETQ. V trimming: 4 bases; J trimming: 1 base; junction bases outside the gene matches: 4. The CDR3 extends over 15 amino acids. This CDR3 reads CASSPAGVNTGELFF. As DNA, the CDR3 is TGCGCCAGCAGCCCCGCGGGAGTGAACACCGGGGAGCTGTTTTTT. Drawing the rest from reference TRBV5-1 and TRBJ2-2, the complete variable domain is KAGVTQTPRYLIKTRGQQVTLSCSPISGHRSVSWYQQTPGQGLQFLFEYFSETQRNKGNFPGRFSGRQFSNSRSEMNVSTLELGDSALYLCASSPAGVNTGELFFGEGSRLTVL.

Ten or more counts support this clonotype. The chain joins TRBV7-8 to TRBJ2-7; tentative D call: TRBD1 (5 bases). The CDR3 length is 11 residues. The germline V and J ends were trimmed by 3 bases and 7 bases, with 7 bases remaining between them. Germline V gene data show CDR1 as SGHVS and CDR2 as FQNEAQ. In DNA form, the CDR3 reads TGTGCCAGCAGCTTGGGGCTAGAGCAGTACTTC. Protein: CASSLGLEQYF.

There are many counts of this clonotype. This rearrangement joins TRBV7-8 to TRBJ2-2, with 7 bases aligning to TRBD1. This CDR3 has 15 residues. CDR1 SGHVS and CDR2 FQNEAQ come from the germline V gene. The V gene end was trimmed by 1 base and the J gene end by 6 bases; junction bases not matched to a gene: 5. CDR3 nucleotides: TGTGCCAGCAGCTTAGTACAGGGGATGGCCGGGGAGCTGTTTTTT. It is translated as CASSLVQGMAGELFF.

Remarks on this clonotype: Relative to the germline gene, one junction end is altered; a read error may explain this. The chain carries TRBV12-3 or TRBV12-4 and TRBJ2-7, with D possibly matching TRBD1 (5 bases). The CDR3 totals 15 residues. CDR3 loop: CAGSLRQGKNYEQYF. The CDR3, as DNA: TGTGCCGGCAGCTTAAGGCAGGGAAAAAACTACGAGCAGTACTTC.

The rearrangement links TRBV29-1 to TRBJ1-2; unclear D gene. Deletions cut 8 bases from V and 4 bases from J, with 11 bases between. The CDR3 has 11 amino acids. Germline V gene lookup returns CDR1 SQVTM and CDR2 ANQGSEA. CDR3 nucleotide sequence: TGCAGCTTAGACGGTAGCTATGGCTACACCTTC. It codes for CSLDGSYGYTF.